This T cell receptor beta chain was recorded in a study of a mutant IDH1 vaccine in newly diagnosed glioma. This CDR3 has 14 amino acids. The V and J ends lost 6 bases and 6 bases respectively, with 14 bases between them. From germline, CDR1 is MNHNS and CDR2 SASEGT. Clones were sequenced by immunoSEQ multiplex PCR, and TCRdb holds only the in-frame ones, with some missing. The top ten clones hold under 0.6% of a sample with about 75,000 clones, 91% of them seen once. This clone was found once. Antigen specificity is unknown. Time point here: week 5, during vaccination. One vaccine dose held 300 ug of mutant IDH1 20-mer peptide and came with topical imiquimod.

The chain combines TRBV6-1 with TRBJ1-4, with D maybe TRBD1 (5 bases). The sample consisted of PBMCs, taken from a glioma patient whose treatment included an IDH1 peptide vaccine. The TCR originated in a woman between 45 and 60 years old with glioma. The CDR3 DNA follows: TGTGCCAGCAGGGCAGGGTCGGTGGATGAAAAACTGTTTTTT. Translation gives CASRAGSVDEKLFF.